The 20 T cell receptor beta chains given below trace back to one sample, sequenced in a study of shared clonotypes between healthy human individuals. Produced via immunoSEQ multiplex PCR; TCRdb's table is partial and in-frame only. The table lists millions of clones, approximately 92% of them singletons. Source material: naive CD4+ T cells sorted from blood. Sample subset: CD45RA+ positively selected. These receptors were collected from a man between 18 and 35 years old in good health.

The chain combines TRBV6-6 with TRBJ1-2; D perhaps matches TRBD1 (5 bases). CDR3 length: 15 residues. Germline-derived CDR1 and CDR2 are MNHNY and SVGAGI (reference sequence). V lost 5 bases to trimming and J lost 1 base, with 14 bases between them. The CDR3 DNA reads TGTGCCAGCAGTCTTACAGGAGCCAATAACTATGGCTACACCTTC. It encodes CASSLTGANNYGYTF.

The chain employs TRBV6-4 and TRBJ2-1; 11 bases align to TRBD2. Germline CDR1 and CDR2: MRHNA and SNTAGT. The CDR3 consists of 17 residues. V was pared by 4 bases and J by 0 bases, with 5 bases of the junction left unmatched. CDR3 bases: TGTGCCAGCAGTGTCCATAGCGGGGGGGTCTCCTACAATGAGCAGTTCTTC. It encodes CASSVHSGGVSYNEQFF.

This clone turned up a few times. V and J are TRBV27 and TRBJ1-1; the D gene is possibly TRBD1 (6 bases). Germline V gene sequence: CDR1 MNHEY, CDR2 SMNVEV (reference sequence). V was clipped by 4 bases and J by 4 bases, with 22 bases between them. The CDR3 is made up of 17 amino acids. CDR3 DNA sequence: TGTGCCAGCAGTTCTGGTGGGGGCAGACTAAAGGGCACTGAAGCTTTCTTT. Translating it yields CASSSGGGRLKGTEAFF.

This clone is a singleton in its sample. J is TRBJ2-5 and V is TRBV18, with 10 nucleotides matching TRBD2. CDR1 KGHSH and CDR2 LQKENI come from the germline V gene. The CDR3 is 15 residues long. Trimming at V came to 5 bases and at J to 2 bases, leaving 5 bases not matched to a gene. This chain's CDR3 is CASSFLLAGQETQYF. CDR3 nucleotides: TGTGCCAGCTCATTCTTACTAGCGGGACAAGAGACCCAGTACTTC.

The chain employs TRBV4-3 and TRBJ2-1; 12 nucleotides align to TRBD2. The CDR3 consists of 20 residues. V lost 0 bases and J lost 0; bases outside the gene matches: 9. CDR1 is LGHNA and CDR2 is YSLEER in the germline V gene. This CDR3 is CASSQERRTSGTPSYNEQFF. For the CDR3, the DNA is TGCGCCAGCAGCCAAGAGAGAAGGACTAGCGGGACTCCCTCCTACAATGAGCAGTTCTTC.

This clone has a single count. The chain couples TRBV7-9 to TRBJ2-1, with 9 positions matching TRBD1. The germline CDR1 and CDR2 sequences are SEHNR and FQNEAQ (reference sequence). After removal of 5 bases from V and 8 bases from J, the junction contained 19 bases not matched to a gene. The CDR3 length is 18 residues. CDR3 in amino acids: CASSPSLSGTGNMYEQFF. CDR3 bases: TGTGCCAGCAGCCCCAGCCTTTCCGGGACAGGGAATATGTATGAGCAGTTCTTC.

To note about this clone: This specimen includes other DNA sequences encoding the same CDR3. The CDR3 sequence: CASSLEANYGYTF. The CDR3 nucleotides read TGTGCCAGCAGCTTAGAAGCTAACTATGGCTACACCTTC. The V and J genes are TRBV5-4 and TRBJ1-2; D is ambiguous. Trimming took 2 bases from V and 0 from J, leaving 5 bases between them. CDR3 length: 13 amino acids. Germline lookup yields CDR1 SGHNT and CDR2 YYREEE (reference sequence).

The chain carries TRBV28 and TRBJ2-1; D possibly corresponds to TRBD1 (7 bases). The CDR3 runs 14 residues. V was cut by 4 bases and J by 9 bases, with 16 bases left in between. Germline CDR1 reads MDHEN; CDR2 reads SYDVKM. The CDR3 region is CASSSPQQGGEQFF. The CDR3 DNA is TGTGCCAGCAGTTCTCCTCAGCAGGGGGGTGAGCAGTTCTTC.

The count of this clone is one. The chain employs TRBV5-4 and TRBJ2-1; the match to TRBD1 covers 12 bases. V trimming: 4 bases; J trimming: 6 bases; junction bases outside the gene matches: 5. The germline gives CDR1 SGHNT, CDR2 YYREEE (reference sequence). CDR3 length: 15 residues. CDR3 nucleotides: TGTGCCAGCAGCCAGGGACAGGGGGCATTCAATGAGCAGTTCTTC. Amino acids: CASSQGQGAFNEQFF.

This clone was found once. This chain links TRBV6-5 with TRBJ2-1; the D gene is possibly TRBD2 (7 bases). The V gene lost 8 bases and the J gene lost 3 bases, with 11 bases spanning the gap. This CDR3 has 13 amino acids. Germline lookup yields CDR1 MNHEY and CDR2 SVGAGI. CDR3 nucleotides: TGTGCCAGCGGGGGGGCCGGCTACAATGAGCAGTTCTTC. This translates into CASGGAGYNEQFF.

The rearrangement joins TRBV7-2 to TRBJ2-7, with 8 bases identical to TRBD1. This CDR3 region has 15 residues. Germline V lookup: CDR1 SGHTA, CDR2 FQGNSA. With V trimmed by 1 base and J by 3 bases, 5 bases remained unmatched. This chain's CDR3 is CASSLVGTGIYEQYF. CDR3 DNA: TGTGCCAGCAGCTTAGTTGGGACAGGAATCTACGAGCAGTACTTC.

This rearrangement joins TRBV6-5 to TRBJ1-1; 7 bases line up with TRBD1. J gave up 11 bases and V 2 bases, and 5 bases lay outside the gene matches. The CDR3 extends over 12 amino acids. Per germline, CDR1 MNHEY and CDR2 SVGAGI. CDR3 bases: TGTGCCAGCAGTTACGAGGGGGCGCGGGCTTTCTTT. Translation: CASSYEGARAFF.

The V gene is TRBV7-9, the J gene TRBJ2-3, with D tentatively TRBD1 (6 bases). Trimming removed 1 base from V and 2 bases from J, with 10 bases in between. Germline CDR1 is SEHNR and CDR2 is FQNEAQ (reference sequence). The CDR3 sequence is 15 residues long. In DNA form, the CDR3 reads TGTGCCAGCAGCTTAGAGGGGGTAAACACAGATACGCAGTATTTT. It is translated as CASSLEGVNTDTQYF.

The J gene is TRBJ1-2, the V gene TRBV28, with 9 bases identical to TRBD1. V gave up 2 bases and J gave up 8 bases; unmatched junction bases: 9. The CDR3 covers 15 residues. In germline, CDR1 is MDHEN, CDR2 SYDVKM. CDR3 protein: CASSLAGTGSEGYTF. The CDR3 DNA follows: TGTGCCAGCAGTTTAGCCGGGACAGGGTCTGAAGGCTACACCTTC.

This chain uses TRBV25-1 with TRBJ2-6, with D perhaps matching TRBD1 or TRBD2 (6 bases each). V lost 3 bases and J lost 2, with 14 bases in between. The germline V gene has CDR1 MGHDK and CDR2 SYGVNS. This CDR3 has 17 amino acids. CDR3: CASSEGGRTTGANVLTF. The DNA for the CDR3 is TGTGCCAGCAGTGAGGGGGGCAGGACCACTGGGGCCAACGTCCTGACTTTC.

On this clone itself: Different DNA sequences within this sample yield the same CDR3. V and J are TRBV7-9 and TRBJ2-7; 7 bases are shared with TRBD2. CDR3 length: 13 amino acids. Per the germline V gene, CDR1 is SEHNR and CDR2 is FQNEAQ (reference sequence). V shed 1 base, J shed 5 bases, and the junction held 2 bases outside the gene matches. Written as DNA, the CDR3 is TGTGCCAGCAGCTTAGGACTAGCCAACGAGCAGTACTTC. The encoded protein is CASSLGLANEQYF.

CDR3 sequence (DNA): TGTGCCAGCTCACCACAGCCAGGTACGCAGTATTTT. Translated: CASSPQPGTQYF. The V gene is TRBV18, the J gene TRBJ2-3, with D unclear. This CDR3 spans 12 amino acids. Germline CDR1 reads KGHSH; CDR2 reads LQKENI. The V and J ends lost 1 base and 8 bases respectively, with 7 bases between them.

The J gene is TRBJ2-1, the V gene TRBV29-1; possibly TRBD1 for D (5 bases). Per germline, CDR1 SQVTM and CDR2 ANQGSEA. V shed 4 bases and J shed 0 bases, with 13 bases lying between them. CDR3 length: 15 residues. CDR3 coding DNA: TGCAGCGTTGTGCAGGACACCTTCTCCTACAATGAGCAGTTCTTC. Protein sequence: CSVVQDTFSYNEQFF.

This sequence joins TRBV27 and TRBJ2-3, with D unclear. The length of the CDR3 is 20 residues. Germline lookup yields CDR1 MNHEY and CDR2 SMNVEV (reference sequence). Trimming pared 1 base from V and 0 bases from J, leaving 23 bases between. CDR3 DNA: TGTGCCAGCAGTTTATACCGGTGGTCTAGAACCACCCCTAGCACAGATACGCAGTATTTT. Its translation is CASSLYRWSRTTPSTDTQYF.

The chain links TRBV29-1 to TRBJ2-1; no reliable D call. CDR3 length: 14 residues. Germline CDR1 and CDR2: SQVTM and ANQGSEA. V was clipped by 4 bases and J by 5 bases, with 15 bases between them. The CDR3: CSVGWQKQNNEQFF. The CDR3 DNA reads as TGCAGCGTTGGATGGCAGAAACAGAACAATGAGCAGTTCTTC.